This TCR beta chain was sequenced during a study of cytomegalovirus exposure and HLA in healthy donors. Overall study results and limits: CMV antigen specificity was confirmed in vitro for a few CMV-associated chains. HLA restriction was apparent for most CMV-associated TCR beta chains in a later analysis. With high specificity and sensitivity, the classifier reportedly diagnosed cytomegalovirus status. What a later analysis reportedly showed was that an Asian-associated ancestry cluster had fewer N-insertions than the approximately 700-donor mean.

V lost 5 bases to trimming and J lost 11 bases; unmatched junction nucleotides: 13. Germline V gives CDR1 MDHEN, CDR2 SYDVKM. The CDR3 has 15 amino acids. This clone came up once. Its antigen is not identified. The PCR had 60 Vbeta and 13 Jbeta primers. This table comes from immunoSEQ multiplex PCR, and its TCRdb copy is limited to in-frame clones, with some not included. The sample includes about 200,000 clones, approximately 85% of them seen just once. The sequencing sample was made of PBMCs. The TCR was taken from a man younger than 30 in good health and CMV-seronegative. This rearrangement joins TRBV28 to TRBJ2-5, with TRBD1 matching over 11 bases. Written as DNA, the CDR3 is TGTGCCAGCAGTCCCCCAGGACAGGGGGCAGGTGAGCAGTACTTC. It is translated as CASSPPGQGAGEQYF.